The entry below describes one T cell receptor (beta chain). This clonotype was counted only a few times. Its antigen is unknown. Per-nucleotide qualities are absent, and no much larger clonotype sits a single base away. The sample's treatment or condition label, in plain terms: in vitro stimulation with specific CMV peptide epitopes to enrich CMV-specific T cells. The data derive from a study of T cell repertoires in cytomegalovirus infection (dated by TCRdb to about 2019). For context, the study as a whole: Peptide stimulations targeted recently identified HLA-C-restricted CMV epitopes, whose presentation resists viral immunomodulation, together with well-studied HLA-B-restricted epitopes. Donor HLA type was relevant to the analysis, as public TCR beta signatures indicated carriage of CMV infection together with the matching HLA type. Broader findings and caveats from the paper: Cumulative frequency of public TCR beta family members discriminated carriers of CMV infection plus the relevant HLA type in this cohort and an independent approximately 350-donor cohort. The ex vivo response was dominated by HLA-C-restricted CMV-specific TCR beta clonotypes, which also provided the single most frequent clonotype in two of eight donors.

Cut back by 0 bases and 5 bases, the V and J ends lie 10 bases apart. CDR1 and CDR2 are read off the germline V gene as SGHVS and FNYEAQ. The CDR3 sequence holds 15 residues, the cysteine and phenylalanine included. Just CDR3 DNA is preserved here, 45 bases in frame from base 1. These reads were obtained on an Illumina HiSeq 1500. The public reads were reanalyzed by TCRdb: fastp trimming at Q25, MiXCR alignment, in-frame beta chains only. When rows share a CDR3 protein, they turn into one entry using the most common DNA and genes. This sample holds 35,000 or so distinct CDR3 sequences; about 52% were observed only once. The top ten hold around nine tenths of the sample.

This clonotype originated in a human donor in good health (CMV status not recorded). Some clones in this sample may be carry-over from other donors' samples. The rearrangement combines TRBV7-6 with TRBJ1-4; a weak D assignment points to TRBD1 (5 bases agree). Specimen: CD8+ T cells from cultured PBMCs, collected from culture after CMV antigen stimulation. CDR3 reads: CASSLARQGNEKLFF. The DNA reads TGTGCCAGCAGCTTAGCCCGGCAGGGCAATGAAAAACTGTTTTTT.